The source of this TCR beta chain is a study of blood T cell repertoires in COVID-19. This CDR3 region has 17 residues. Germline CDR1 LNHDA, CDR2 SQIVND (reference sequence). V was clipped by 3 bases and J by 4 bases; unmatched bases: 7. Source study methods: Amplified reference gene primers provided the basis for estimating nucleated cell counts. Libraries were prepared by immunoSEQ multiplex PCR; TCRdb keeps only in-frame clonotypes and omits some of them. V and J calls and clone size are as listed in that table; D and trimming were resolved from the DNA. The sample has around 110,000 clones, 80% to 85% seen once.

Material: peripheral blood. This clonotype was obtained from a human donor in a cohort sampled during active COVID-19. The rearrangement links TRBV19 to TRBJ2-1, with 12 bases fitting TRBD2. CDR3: CASSMALLAGGYNEQFF. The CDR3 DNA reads TGTGCCAGTAGTATGGCCCTTCTAGCGGGAGGGTACAATGAGCAGTTCTTC.